A single sample is the source of the 22 T cell receptor beta chains below, sequenced in a study of cytomegalovirus exposure and HLA in healthy donors. The data were produced by immunoSEQ multiplex PCR, yet TCRdb's version contains in-frame clones alone and is incomplete. The sample lists roughly 150,000 clones; about 88% were seen once. Sequencing used PBMCs. The receptor set was obtained from a man younger than 30 in good health and CMV-seropositive.

This rearrangement joins TRBV2 to TRBJ1-4, with 10 positions matching TRBD1. This CDR3 region has 13 residues. V lost 6 bases and J lost 8; bases outside the gene matches: 3. CDR1 is SNHLY and CDR2 is FYNNEI in the germline V gene. The CDR3 region has the DNA TGTGCCAGCAGGGACAGGGGGAGGGAAAAACTGTTTTTT. Amino acid sequence: CASRDRGREKLFF.

This chain links TRBV19 with TRBJ2-7, with a tentative D call TRBD1 (7 bases). The germline gives CDR1 LNHDA, CDR2 SQIVND (reference sequence). V lost 1 base and J lost 4, with 14 bases in between. The CDR3 length is 15 residues. The CDR3 DNA reads as TGTGCCAGTAGTATAGGGTCAGGGGGGTTTTACGAGCAGTACTTC. Its protein is CASSIGSGGFYEQYF.

The chain recombines TRBV30 with TRBJ2-7, with D possibly TRBD2 on 6 matching bases. Germline lookup yields CDR1 GTSNPN and CDR2 SVGIG (reference sequence). Trimming shortened V by 3 bases and J by 4 bases, and 7 bases separated the two germline ends. The CDR3 spans 11 residues. The CDR3 region has the DNA TGTGCCTGGAGCGGGACTTACGAGCAGTACTTC. Amino acid sequence: CAWSGTYEQYF. Looking up the rest from reference TRBV30 and TRBJ2-7 gives the full variable domain: SQTIHQWPATLVQPVGSPLSLECTVEGTSNPNLYWYRQAAGRGLQLLFYSVGIGQISSEVPQNLSASRPQDRQFILSSKKLLLSDSGFYLCAWSGTYEQYFGPGTRLTVT.

The V gene is TRBV4-2, the J gene TRBJ1-2, with TRBD1 matching over 9 bases. The CDR3 is 14 residues long. Germline CDR1 and CDR2: LGHNA and YNFKEQ. V lost 4 bases to trimming and J lost 10 bases; unmatched junction nucleotides: 10. The CDR3 reads CASSPTGGQGDYTF. The CDR3 bases are TGTGCCAGCAGCCCAACAGGGGGCCAGGGTGACTACACCTTC.

This CDR3 reads CAISESFGQGNTEAFF. The CDR3 DNA reads as TGTGCCATCAGTGAGTCATTTGGTCAGGGGAACACTGAAGCTTTCTTT. The chain has TRBV10-3 and TRBJ1-1; D is possibly TRBD1 (5 bases). V shed 0 bases and J shed 1 base, with 12 bases lying between them. Germline assignment: CDR1 ENHRY and CDR2 SYGVKD. The CDR3 is made up of 16 amino acids.

The chain combines TRBV19 with TRBJ1-2; 12 nucleotides agree with TRBD1. Trimming cost V 6 bases and J 7 bases; bases outside gene matches: 9. The CDR3 is made up of 15 amino acids. Per germline, CDR1 LNHDA and CDR2 SQIVND (reference sequence). CDR3 sequence (DNA): TGTGCCAGTAGCTCCCGGGACAGGGGGCACGGTGGCTACACCTTC. Protein: CASSSRDRGHGGYTF.

The genes are TRBV10-3 and TRBJ2-7; TRBD2 is a possible D gene (5 bases). The V gene's germline CDR1 is ENHRY and CDR2 SYGVKD. Trimming removed 2 bases at V and 6 bases at J, with 14 bases between. There are 14 residues in the CDR3. The CDR3, as DNA: TGTGCCATCAGTGAGCGAGGAGAGGGTTCCGAGCAGTACTTC. Translation: CAISERGEGSEQYF.

The V gene is TRBV5-1, the J gene TRBJ2-1; weak D call: TRBD2 (6 bases). Germline loops: CDR1 SGHRS, CDR2 YFSETQ. The V end lost 4 bases, the J end lost 7 bases, and 21 bases lay between the germline ends. The CDR3 consists of 16 residues. The CDR3 here is CASSTTGTPRGNEQFF. The CDR3 coding sequence is TGCGCCAGCAGCACGACCGGGACCCCTCGGGGGAATGAGCAGTTCTTC.

This chain joins TRBV6-1 and TRBJ2-7, with D perhaps matching TRBD2 (5 bases). This CDR3 is 14 amino acids long. From germline, CDR1 is MNHNS and CDR2 SASEGT. V was clipped by 4 bases and J by 3 bases, with 13 bases between them. The CDR3 region is CASSASLASYEQYF. DNA of the CDR3: TGTGCCAGCAGTGCGTCCCTAGCAAGCTACGAGCAGTACTTC.

The chain uses TRBV6-5 and TRBJ2-7; D may be TRBD1 (7 bases). Germline CDR1 and CDR2: MNHEY and SVGAGI. The CDR3 length is 15 residues. V lost 8 bases and J 6 bases, leaving 23 bases between the germline ends. The CDR3 sequence: CASCGEQGGIGEQYF. DNA of the CDR3: TGTGCCAGCTGTGGGGAGCAGGGGGGAATTGGCGAGCAGTACTTC.

This chain uses TRBV9 with TRBJ2-1, with 10 bases fitting TRBD2. Germline CDR1 and CDR2: SGDLS and YYNGEE. The CDR3 has 17 residues. V was pared by 3 bases and J by 1 base, with 7 bases of the junction left unmatched. The CDR3 reads CASSASSTSGSYNEQFF. CDR3 DNA sequence: TGTGCCAGCAGCGCTTCCTCGACTAGCGGGTCCTACAATGAGCAGTTCTTC.

The rearrangement uses TRBV5-4 and TRBJ1-4; D is unclear. CDR3 length: 15 amino acids. V was shortened by 0 bases and J by 7 bases, with 13 bases between the two germline ends. Germline loops: CDR1 SGHNT, CDR2 YYREEE (reference sequence). The CDR3 loop reads CASSLAGPGSEKLFF. The DNA for the CDR3 is TGTGCCAGCAGCTTGGCAGGACCGGGAAGTGAAAAACTGTTTTTT. Drawing the rest from reference TRBV5-4 and TRBJ1-4, the complete variable domain is ETGVTQSPTHLIKTRGQQVTLRCSSQSGHNTVSWYQQALGQGPQFIFQYYREEENGRGNFPPRFSGLQFPNYSSELNVNALELDDSALYLCASSLAGPGSEKLFFGSGTQLSVL.

The chain combines TRBV5-1 with TRBJ1-2; D not certain. Trimming pared 1 base from V and 0 bases from J, leaving 4 bases between. This CDR3 has 13 amino acids. Looked up from germline, CDR1 is SGHRS and CDR2 is YFSETQ. Written as DNA, the CDR3 is TGCGCCAGCAGCTTGTCTGCTAACTATGGCTACACCTTC. This translates into CASSLSANYGYTF.

This chain uses TRBV5-1 with TRBJ2-3; a weak D match, TRBD2 (6 bases). The germline gives CDR1 SGHRS, CDR2 YFSETQ. V was shortened by 4 bases and J by 0 bases, with 9 bases between the two germline ends. This CDR3 has 14 amino acids. The CDR3 DNA follows: TGCGCCAGCAGCGTAGCGGATAGCACAGATACGCAGTATTTT. Encoded protein: CASSVADSTDTQYF.

The chain couples TRBV9 to TRBJ1-3, with D possibly being TRBD1 (6 bases). V dropped 4 bases and J dropped 4 bases, with 12 bases sitting between them. This CDR3 contains 14 residues. Germline assignment: CDR1 SGDLS and CDR2 YYNGEE. The CDR3 DNA follows: TGTGCCAGCAGCTCCACAGGGTCAGGAAACACCATATATTTT. This codes for CASSSTGSGNTIYF.

This clone was picked up one time. This chain joins TRBV28 and TRBJ1-3; no clear D gene. The CDR3 runs 13 residues. Germline CDR1 reads MDHEN; CDR2 reads SYDVKM. With 6 bases removed from V and 3 bases from J, the gap between germline ends came to 9 bases. DNA of the CDR3: TGTGCCAGCAGCCCGGGGAGTGGAAACACCATATATTTT. Protein product: CASSPGSGNTIYF.

This chain connects TRBV5-4 to TRBJ1-2; 7 bases align to TRBD1. The CDR3 has 15 residues. Germline CDR1 SGHNT, CDR2 YYREEE (reference sequence). V gave up 3 bases and J gave up 6 bases; unmatched junction bases: 11. The CDR3 bases are TGTGCCAGCAGCTCGCCCCGGGACAGTCTGAATGGCTACACCTTC. Translation gives CASSSPRDSLNGYTF.

V is TRBV5-4 and J is TRBJ2-2; unclear D gene. The ends were cut back, 2 bases at V and 4 bases at J, with 12 bases in the middle. This CDR3 comprises 15 residues. Per the germline V gene, CDR1 is SGHNT and CDR2 is YYREEE (reference sequence). CDR3 bases: TGTGCCAGCAGCTTAGGCAGGATCAGCACCGGGGAGCTGTTTTTT. This codes for CASSLGRISTGELFF.

The chain employs TRBV14 and TRBJ2-2, with 7 bases aligning to TRBD1. V trimming: 4 bases; J trimming: 6 bases; junction bases outside the gene matches: 8. This CDR3 spans 15 amino acids. From germline, CDR1 is SGHDN and CDR2 FVKESK. CDR3 sequence (DNA): TGTGCCAGCAGCCCGGGACAGAAGGGACCCGGGGAGCTGTTTTTT. Translation gives CASSPGQKGPGELFF.

The rearrangement uses TRBV6-1 and TRBJ1-1; D ambiguous. V gave up 1 base and J gave up 4 bases, with 7 bases separating them. Germline V gene lookup returns CDR1 MNHNS and CDR2 SASEGT. The CDR3 extends over 13 amino acids. CDR3 sequence reads: CASSEGAFTEAFF. DNA for the CDR3: TGTGCCAGCAGTGAAGGGGCGTTCACTGAAGCTTTCTTT.

The rearrangement uses TRBV19 and TRBJ1-2; 10 nucleotides match TRBD1. V dropped 7 bases and J dropped 6; count of bases not matched to a gene: 11. Germline V CDR1 and CDR2: LNHDA, SQIVND (reference sequence). The CDR3 contains 15 residues. In DNA form, the CDR3 reads TGTGCCAGTATGGGTCCGGGACAGGGGAGGGATGGCTACACCTTC. It yields the protein CASMGPGQGRDGYTF.

This clone was counted between two and nine times. This chain joins TRBV7-2 and TRBJ2-5; TRBD2 agrees at 13 bases. V shed 4 bases and J 6 bases; nucleotides not matched to a gene: 8. CDR3 length equals 16 residues. The germline gives CDR1 SGHTA, CDR2 FQGNSA. The CDR3 here is CASSSRLAGGGKTQYF. As DNA, the CDR3 is TGTGCCAGCAGCTCCCGACTAGCGGGGGGTGGCAAGACCCAGTACTTC.